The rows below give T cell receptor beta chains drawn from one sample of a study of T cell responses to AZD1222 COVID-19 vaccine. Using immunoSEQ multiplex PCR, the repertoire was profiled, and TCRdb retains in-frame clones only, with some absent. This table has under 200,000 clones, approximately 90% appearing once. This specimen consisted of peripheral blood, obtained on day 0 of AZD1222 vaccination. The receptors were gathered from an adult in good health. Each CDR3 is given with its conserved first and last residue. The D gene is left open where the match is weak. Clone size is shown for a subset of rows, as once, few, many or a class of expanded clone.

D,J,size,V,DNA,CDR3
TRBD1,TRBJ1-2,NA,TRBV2,TGTGCCAGCAGTGAGAAAAGGGACAGGGACGGTGGCTACACCTTC,CASSEKRDRDGGYTF
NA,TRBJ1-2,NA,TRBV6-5,TGTGCCAGCACCCACGAGGGTTCCGTTAACTATGGCTACACCTTC,CASTHEGSVNYGYTF
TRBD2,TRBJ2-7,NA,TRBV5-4,TGTGCCAGCAGCCCCGAAGGTAGCGGGGGGAACGAGCAGTACTTC,CASSPEGSGGNEQYF
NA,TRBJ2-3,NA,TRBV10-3,TGTGCCATCAGTGGGACTAAGGGACGGGAGAGCACAGATACGCAGTATTTT,CAISGTKGRESTDTQYF
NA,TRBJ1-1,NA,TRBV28,TGTGCCAGCAGTTTATGGGGGGGGCAGGACACTGAAGCTTTCTTT,CASSLWGGQDTEAFF
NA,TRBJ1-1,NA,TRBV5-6,TGTGCCAGCAGCTGGGGGACAAGGGACACTGAAGCTTTCTTT,CASSWGTRDTEAFF
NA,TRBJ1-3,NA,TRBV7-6,TGTGCCAGCAGCCTTGATCCGGGTGGAAACACCATATATTTT,CASSLDPGGNTIYF
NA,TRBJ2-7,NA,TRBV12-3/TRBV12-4,TGTGCCAGCGGGAGCGGGGAGCAGTACTTC,CASGSGEQYF
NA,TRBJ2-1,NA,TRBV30,TGTGCCGGGGGGCAATACAATGAGCAGTTCTTC,CAGGQYNEQFF
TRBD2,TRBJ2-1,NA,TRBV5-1,TGCGCCAGCACTCTGACTAGCGGGGTGACCTACAATGAGCAGTTCTTC,CASTLTSGVTYNEQFF
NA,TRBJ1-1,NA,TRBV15,TGTGCCACCAGCATCCCCGGATTAAACACTGAAGCTTTCTTT,CATSIPGLNTEAFF
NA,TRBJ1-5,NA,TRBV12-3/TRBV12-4,TGTGCCAGCACAGGACAGAATCAGCCCCAGCATTTT,CASTGQNQPQHF
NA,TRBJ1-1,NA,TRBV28,TGTGCCAGCAGCGTCCCAGGGATGGGGAACACTGAAGCTTTCTTT,CASSVPGMGNTEAFF
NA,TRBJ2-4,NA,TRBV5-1,TGCGCCAGCAGCACGGGAGTAGCCAAAAACATTCAGTACTTC,CASSTGVAKNIQYF
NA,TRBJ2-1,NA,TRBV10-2,TGCGCCAGCAGTGAGCGATACATTGAGCAGTTCTTC,CASSERYIEQFF
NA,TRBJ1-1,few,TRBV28,TGTGCCAGCAGTTTCGGAGAGAACACTGAAGCTTTCTTT,CASSFGENTEAFF
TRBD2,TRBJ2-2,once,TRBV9,TGTGCCAGCAGCGCCCCCTACCCCAGACTAGCGGGATCCGGGGAGCTGTTTTTT,CASSAPYPRLAGSGELFF
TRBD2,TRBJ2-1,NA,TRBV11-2,TGTGCCAGCAGCCCCAGGACTAGCGGGGGATACAATGAGCAGTTCTTC,CASSPRTSGGYNEQFF
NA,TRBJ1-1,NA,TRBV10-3,TGTGCCATCAGTGAGTTTCAGAAAAACACTGAAGCTTTCTTT,CAISEFQKNTEAFF
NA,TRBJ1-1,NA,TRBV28,TGTGCCAGCAGTTCCCCCACCCGGAGGAGCACTGAAGCTTTCTTT,CASSSPTRRSTEAFF
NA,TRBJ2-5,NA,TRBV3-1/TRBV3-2,TGTGCCAGCAGCCCGACTCTAAAAGAGACCCAGTACTTC,CASSPTLKETQYF
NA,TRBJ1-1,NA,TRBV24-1,TGTGCCACCAGTGACGGGGCGGCGGGAGCTTTCTTT,CATSDGAAGAFF
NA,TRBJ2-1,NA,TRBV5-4,TGTGCCAGCAGCTTCCCCTACAATGAGCAGTTCTTC,CASSFPYNEQFF
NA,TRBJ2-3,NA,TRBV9,TGTGCCAGCAGCGCTAGCCAAGCATTCACAGATACGCAGTATTTT,CASSASQAFTDTQYF
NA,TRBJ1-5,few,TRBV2,TGTGCCAGCACCCCGACAGGACCCAATCAGCCCCAGCATTTT,CASTPTGPNQPQHF
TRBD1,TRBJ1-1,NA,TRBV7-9,TGTGCCAGCAGCAACCGGACAGGGGGCGTTACTGAAGCTTTCTTT,CASSNRTGGVTEAFF
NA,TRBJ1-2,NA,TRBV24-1,TGTGCCACCAGTGATTTCCGGGGTGGCGGCTACACCTTC,CATSDFRGGGYTF
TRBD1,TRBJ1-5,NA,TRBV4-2,TGTGCCAGCAGCCAAGGTAAAGGACAGGGGAAGTTTCAGCCCCAGCATTTT,CASSQGKGQGKFQPQHF
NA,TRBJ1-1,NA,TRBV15,TGTGCCACCAGCAGAGATAAGGAGGGCCGCCCCCCTGAAGCTTTCTTT,CATSRDKEGRPPEAFF
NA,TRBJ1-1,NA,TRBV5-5,TGTGCCAGCAGCTTGACGGGCATGAACACTGAAGCTTTCTTT,CASSLTGMNTEAFF
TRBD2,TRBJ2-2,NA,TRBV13,TGTGCCAGCAGCTCGCGAAGACTAGCGGTGAACACCGGGGAGCTGTTTTTT,CASSSRRLAVNTGELFF
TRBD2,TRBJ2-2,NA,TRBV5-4,TGTGCCAGCAGCCCTAGCGGGAGGATCGGGGAGCTGTTTTTT,CASSPSGRIGELFF
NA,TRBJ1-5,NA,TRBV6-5,TGTGCCAGCCTGAATGCAGGGGTTCAGCCCCAGCATTTT,CASLNAGVQPQHF
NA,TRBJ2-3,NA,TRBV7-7,TGTGCTAGCAGCTTAGTGGAGGCAGATACGCAGTATTTT,CASSLVEADTQYF
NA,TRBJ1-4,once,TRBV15,TGTGCCACCAGCGCCGCTTTACTACAGGGACCGGGAAAACTGTTTTTT,CATSAALLQGPGKLFF
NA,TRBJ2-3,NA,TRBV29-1,TGCAGCACAGGGAGCACAGATACGCAGTATTTT,CSTGSTDTQYF
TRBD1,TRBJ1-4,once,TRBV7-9,TGTGCCAGCAGCCTGGGGACAGTTAATGAAAAACTGTTTTTT,CASSLGTVNEKLFF
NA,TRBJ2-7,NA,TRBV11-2,TGTGCCAGCAGCTTCTCCTACGAGCAGTACTTC,CASSFSYEQYF
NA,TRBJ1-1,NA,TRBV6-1,TGTGCCAGCAGTGAACGGGGCAGGAACACTGAAGCTTTCTTT,CASSERGRNTEAFF
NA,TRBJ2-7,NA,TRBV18,TGTGCCAGCTCAGAAGCCAGGGCGAGGGAGCAGTACTTC,CASSEARAREQYF
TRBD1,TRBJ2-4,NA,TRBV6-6,TGTGCCAGCAGTCAAAGGACAGGGGGCGAACCATTAGCCAAAAACATTCAGTACTTC,CASSQRTGGEPLAKNIQYF
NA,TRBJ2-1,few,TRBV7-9,TGTGCCAGCAGCCCCTGGGTGGGGCTAGCATCGGATGAGCAGTTCTTC,CASSPWVGLASDEQFF
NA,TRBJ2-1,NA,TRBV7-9,TGTGCCAGCAGCCCTCTGGCGCCTTACAATGAGCAGTTCTTC,CASSPLAPYNEQFF
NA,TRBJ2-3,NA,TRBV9,TGTGCCAGCAGCTTGGGGGTAAGCCCAGATACGCAGTATTTT,CASSLGVSPDTQYF
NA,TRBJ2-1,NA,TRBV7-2,TGTGCCAGCAGCAAAGCACTAGGATTTGAGCAGTTCTTC,CASSKALGFEQFF
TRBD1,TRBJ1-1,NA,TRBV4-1,TGCGCCAGCTACGCCCCCGGGACAGGGGGCACTGAAGCTTTCTTT,CASYAPGTGGTEAFF
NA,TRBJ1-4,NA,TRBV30,TGTGCCTGGAGTGGCGGGAGGTTCACTAATGAAAAACTGTTTTTT,CAWSGGRFTNEKLFF